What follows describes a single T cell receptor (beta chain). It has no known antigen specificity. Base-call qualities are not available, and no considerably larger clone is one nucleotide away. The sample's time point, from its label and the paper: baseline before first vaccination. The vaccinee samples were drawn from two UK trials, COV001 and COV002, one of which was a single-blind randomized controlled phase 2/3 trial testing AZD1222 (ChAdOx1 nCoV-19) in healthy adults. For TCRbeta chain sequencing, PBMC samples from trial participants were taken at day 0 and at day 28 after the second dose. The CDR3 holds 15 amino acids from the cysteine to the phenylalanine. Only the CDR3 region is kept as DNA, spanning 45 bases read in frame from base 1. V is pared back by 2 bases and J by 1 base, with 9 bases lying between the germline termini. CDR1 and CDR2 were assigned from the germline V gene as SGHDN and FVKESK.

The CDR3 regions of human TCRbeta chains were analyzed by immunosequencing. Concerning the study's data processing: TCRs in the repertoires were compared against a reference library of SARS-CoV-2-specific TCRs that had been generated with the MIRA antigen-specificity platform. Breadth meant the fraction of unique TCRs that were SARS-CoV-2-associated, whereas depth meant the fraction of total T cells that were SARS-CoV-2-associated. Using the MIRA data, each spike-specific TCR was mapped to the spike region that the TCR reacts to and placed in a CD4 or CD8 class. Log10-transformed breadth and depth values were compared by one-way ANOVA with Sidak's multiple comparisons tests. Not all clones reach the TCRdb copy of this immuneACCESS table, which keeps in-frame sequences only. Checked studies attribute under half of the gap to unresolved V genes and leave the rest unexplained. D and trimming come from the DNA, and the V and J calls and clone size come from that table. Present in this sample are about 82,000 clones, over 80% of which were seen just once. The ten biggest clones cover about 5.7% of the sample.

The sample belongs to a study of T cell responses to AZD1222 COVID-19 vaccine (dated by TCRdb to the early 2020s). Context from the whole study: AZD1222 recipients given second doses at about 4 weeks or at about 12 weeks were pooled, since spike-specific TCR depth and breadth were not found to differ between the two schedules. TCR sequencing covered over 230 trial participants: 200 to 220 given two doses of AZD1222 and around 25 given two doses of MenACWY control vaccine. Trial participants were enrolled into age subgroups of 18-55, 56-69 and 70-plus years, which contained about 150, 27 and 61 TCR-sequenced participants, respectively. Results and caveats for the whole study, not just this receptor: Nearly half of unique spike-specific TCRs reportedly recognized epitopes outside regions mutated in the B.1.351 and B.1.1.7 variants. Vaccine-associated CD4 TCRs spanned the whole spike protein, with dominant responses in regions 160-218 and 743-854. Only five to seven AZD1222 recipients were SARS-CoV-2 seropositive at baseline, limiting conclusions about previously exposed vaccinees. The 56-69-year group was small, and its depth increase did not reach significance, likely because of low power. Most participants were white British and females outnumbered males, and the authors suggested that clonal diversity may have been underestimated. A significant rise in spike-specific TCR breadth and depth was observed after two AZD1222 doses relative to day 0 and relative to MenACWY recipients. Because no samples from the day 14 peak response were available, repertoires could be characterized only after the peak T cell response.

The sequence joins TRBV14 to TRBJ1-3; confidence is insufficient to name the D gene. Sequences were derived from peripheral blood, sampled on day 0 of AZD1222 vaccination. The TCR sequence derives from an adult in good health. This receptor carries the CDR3 CASSQWVTSGNTIYF. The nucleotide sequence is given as TGTGCCAGCAGCCAATGGGTTACGTCTGGAAACACCATATATTTT.